The sequence of this T cell receptor beta chain was determined in a study of T cell responses to AZD1222 COVID-19 vaccine (dated by TCRdb to about 2021). At the level of the whole study: A total of 230 or so trial participants underwent TCR sequencing, of whom some 210 received two doses of AZD1222 and about 26 received two doses of the MenACWY control vaccine. Trial participants were enrolled by age into subgroups of 18-55, 56-69 and 70-plus years, and approximately 150, 30 and 60 TCR-sequenced participants, respectively, were included in these subgroups.

What the work shows at the level of the full study, not this receptor alone: Epitopes outside the regions mutated in the B.1.351 and B.1.1.7 variants were reportedly recognized by nearly half of the unique spike-specific TCRs. Because no samples from the day 14 peak response were available, repertoires could be characterized only after the peak T cell response. After two AZD1222 doses, spike-specific TCR breadth and depth were significantly higher than at day 0 and than in MenACWY recipients. Participants were mostly white British and included more females than males, and it was suggested by the authors that clonal diversity may have been underestimated. The whole spike protein was spanned by vaccine-associated CD4 TCRs, and dominant responses were seen in regions 160-218 and 743-854. Conclusions about previously exposed vaccinees were limited because only six AZD1222 recipients were SARS-CoV-2 seropositive at baseline. The 56-69-year group was small, and its depth increase did not reach significance, likely because of low power.

The time point tag for this specimen amounts to: about 28 days (+/-7) after the second vaccine dose. Read against the paper, the sample's treatment or condition label means: meningococcal conjugate vaccine given as trial control. Vaccinee samples came from UK trials COV001 and COV002, including a single-blind randomized controlled phase 2/3 trial of AZD1222 (ChAdOx1 nCoV-19) in healthy adults. Trial participant PBMC samples were collected at day 0 and day 28 after the second dose for TCRbeta chain sequencing. The CDR3 regions of human TCRbeta chains were analyzed by immunosequencing. Regarding the original processing steps: Repertoire TCRs were checked for matches against a reference library of SARS-CoV-2-specific TCRs that had been generated using the MIRA antigen-specificity platform. Breadth meant the fraction of unique TCRs that were SARS-CoV-2-associated, whereas depth meant the fraction of total T cells that were SARS-CoV-2-associated. Using the MIRA data, each spike-specific TCR was mapped to the spike region that the TCR reacts to and placed in a CD4 or CD8 class. Log10-transformed breadth and depth values were compared by one-way ANOVA with Sidak's multiple comparisons tests. In its TCRdb copy, this immuneACCESS table keeps in-frame sequences only and misses some clones. Where compared with another copy, unresolved V genes explain less than half of these, and the others have no known cause. V, J and clone size were drawn from that table, and D and trimming were deduced from the DNA. Across this sample there are about 200,000 clones, with about 95% seen only once. The ten largest clones take up around 1.7% of the sample.

The CDR3 contains 19 residues, cysteine and phenylalanine counted. Of the read, only the CDR3 DNA is kept; its 57 bases are in frame from base 1. CDR1 and CDR2 (MDHEN, SYDVKM) derive from the germline V gene. V is trimmed back by 6 bases and J by 2 bases, and the junction contains 17 bases that no gene match accounts for. Comments on this clone: Its antigen is unknown. No base-level quality is on record; no much larger clone is a single base apart.

This TCR came from an adult who received the MenACWY meningococcal vaccine as a control. The sample consisted of peripheral blood, taken 28 days after the second dose of the MenACWY control vaccine. Here the chain combines TRBV28 and TRBJ2-3, with 10 bases in between that match TRBD1. In nucleotides, the sequence is TGTGCCAGCAGCAACCGCGGGACAGGGGCGACCCCAGACACAGATACGCAGTATTTT. The encoded protein is CASSNRGTGATPDTDTQYF.